This T cell receptor beta chain appears in the sequencing data of a study of OX40 agonist ivuxolimab in advanced cancers. Overall study context: Patients in dose escalation had liver, melanoma, kidney or head and neck cancers. Three individuals attained partial responses, comprising one hepatocellular carcinoma case and two cutaneous melanoma cases.

TCRdb's table, derived via immunoSEQ multiplex PCR, lists solely in-frame clones and lacks some. The sample holds roughly 36,000 clones; 84% are singletons and the top ten take 1.5% to 2%. The study's findings and limits: Fewer expanded clones were found on average in CD4+ than in CD8+ T cells.

This clone was observed once. The antigen remains undetermined. Here the sequenced sample was CD4+ or CD8+ T cells sorted from blood, taken in a trial of the OX40 agonist ivuxolimab. This sequence originates from an adult with an advanced solid tumor such as melanoma, head and neck, liver or kidney cancer.

The CDR3 coding sequence is TGTGCCAGCAGTGAAGGGCCCGGCCGGCTAAGTGGGGCCCAGTACTTC. This translates into CASSEGPGRLSGAQYF. The chain has TRBV6-1 and TRBJ2-5; D gene unclear. The germline V gene encodes CDR1 MNHNS and CDR2 SASEGT. Trimming removed 1 base at V and 9 bases at J, with 21 bases between. This CDR3 has 16 residues.